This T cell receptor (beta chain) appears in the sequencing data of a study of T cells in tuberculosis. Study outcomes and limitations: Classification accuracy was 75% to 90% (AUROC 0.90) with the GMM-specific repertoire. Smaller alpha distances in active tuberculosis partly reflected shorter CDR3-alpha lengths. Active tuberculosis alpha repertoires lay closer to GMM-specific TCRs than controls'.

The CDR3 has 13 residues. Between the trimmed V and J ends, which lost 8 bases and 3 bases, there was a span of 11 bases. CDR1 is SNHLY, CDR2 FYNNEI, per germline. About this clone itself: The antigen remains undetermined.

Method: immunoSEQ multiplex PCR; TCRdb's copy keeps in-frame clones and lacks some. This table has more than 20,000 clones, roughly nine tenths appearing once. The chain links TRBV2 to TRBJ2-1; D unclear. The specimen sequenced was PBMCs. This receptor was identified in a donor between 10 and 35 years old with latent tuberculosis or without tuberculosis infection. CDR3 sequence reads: CASSPAYYNEQFF. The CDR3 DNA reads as TGTGCCAGCTCTCCAGCGTACTACAATGAGCAGTTCTTC.